A selection of T cell receptor beta chains follows, all from one sample in a study of blood T cell repertoires in COVID-19. Clones were sequenced by immunoSEQ multiplex PCR, and TCRdb holds only the in-frame ones, with some missing. The profile shows approximately 270,000 clones, 80% to 90% of them singletons. The sequencing sample was made of PBMCs or T cells enriched from blood (not recorded which). The receptors were gathered from a woman aged 25 to 39 who had recovered from COVID-19. CDR3s include the opening cysteine and the closing phenylalanine or tryptophan. A D gene is named only where the DNA matches it firmly. A row's size may be missing; if present it is once, few, many or a size class.

len,d_gene,v_gene,abundance,j_gene,CDR3nt,CDR3aa
17,TRBD2,TRBV7-3,-,TRBJ2-2,TGTGCCAGCAGCCCGCAACCCGTGCGGGAGGAAGTCGGGGAGCTGTTTTTT,CASSPQPVREEVGELFF
14,TRBD2,TRBV27,-,TRBJ2-1,TGTGCCAGCAGTAGGACTAGCGACTACAATGAGCAGTTCTTC,CASSRTSDYNEQFF
14,-,TRBV5-1,-,TRBJ1-1,TGCGCCAGCAGCTTGGGCGGGGGTCTAACTGAAGCTTTCTTT,CASSLGGGLTEAFF
14,-,TRBV6-1,-,TRBJ1-1,TGTGCCAGCAGTGAAGTCGGCGGGTACACTGAAGCTTTCTTT,CASSEVGGYTEAFF
14,-,TRBV27,-,TRBJ1-1,TGTGCCAGCAGCTATTGGGGCAGGGACACTGAAGCTTTCTTT,CASSYWGRDTEAFF
14,-,TRBV7-9,-,TRBJ1-5,TGTGCCAGCAGCTTCGAAGGGGGAAATCAGCCCCAGCATTTT,CASSFEGGNQPQHF
12,TRBD1,TRBV11-2,-,TRBJ2-7,TGTGCCAGCAGCCGGACAGGCTACGAGCAGTACTTC,CASSRTGYEQYF
15,-,TRBV10-3,-,TRBJ2-7,TGTGCCATCAGTGAGTCGAGCGGAGGACTCTACGAGCAGTACTTC,CAISESSGGLYEQYF
17,TRBD1,TRBV4-1,-,TRBJ2-7,TGCGCCAGCAGCCCCATCCGAGGGGACAGAGTCCTTTACGAGCAGTACTTC,CASSPIRGDRVLYEQYF
13,TRBD1,TRBV29-1,-,TRBJ1-4,TGCAGCGTTGTGGGGACAGGGGATGAAAAACTGTTTTTT,CSVVGTGDEKLFF
13,-,TRBV19,few,TRBJ1-2,TGTGCCAGTACCACGGCGGGGGGGAATGGCTACACCTTC,CASTTAGGNGYTF
16,-,TRBV25-1,-,TRBJ2-6,TGTGCCAGCAGTGATCCGGCGGTTACTGGGGCCAACGTCCTGACTTTC,CASSDPAVTGANVLTF
17,TRBD1,TRBV9,-,TRBJ2-3,TGTGCCAGCAGCTCGGGCGAAGAGACAGGGGAATTAGATACGCAGTATTTT,CASSSGEETGELDTQYF
12,TRBD1,TRBV12-3/TRBV12-4,once,TRBJ1-1,TGTGCCAGCAGAAATACAGGGGGCAGGGCTTTCTTT,CASRNTGGRAFF
15,-,TRBV11-2,once,TRBJ2-1,TGTGCCAGCAGCTTAGCGGGGTCCACTTACAATGAGCAGTTCTTC,CASSLAGSTYNEQFF
13,-,TRBV28,-,TRBJ2-7,TGTGCCAGCAACCCTCCAGGTCCCTACGAGCAGTACTTC,CASNPPGPYEQYF
15,-,TRBV25-1,-,TRBJ1-3,TGTGCCAGCGGGGGGGGTGTCTCCTCTGGAAACACCATATATTTT,CASGGGVSSGNTIYF
15,TRBD1,TRBV6-5,-,TRBJ1-2,TGTGCCAGCAGGCCCTCGGGACAGGGGCGGGATGGCTACACCTTC,CASRPSGQGRDGYTF
15,TRBD2,TRBV29-1,-,TRBJ2-2,TGCAGCGTGGTCGGGACTAGCGGGAGGCACGGGGAGCTGTTTTTT,CSVVGTSGRHGELFF
15,-,TRBV15,few,TRBJ1-2,TGTGCCACCAGCAGCAAACAGGGAAGCCCCTATGGCTACACCTTC,CATSSKQGSPYGYTF
18,TRBD1,TRBV24-1,-,TRBJ2-2,TGTGCCACCAGTGAATTGGGACAGGGGGTAGGTCGAGCCGGGGAGCTGTTTTTT,CATSELGQGVGRAGELFF
12,-,TRBV29-1,-,TRBJ1-1,TGCAGCGTCAGCGAGGTTTACACTGAAGCTTTCTTT,CSVSEVYTEAFF
16,TRBD2,TRBV7-3,-,TRBJ2-5,TGTGCCAGCAGCTACTCGGGACTAGCGGGACGAGAGACCCAGTACTTC,CASSYSGLAGRETQYF
14,-,TRBV27,few,TRBJ2-7,TGTGCCAGCAGTTCGGAGGTCGCATCCTACGAGCAGTACTTC,CASSSEVASYEQYF
12,-,TRBV19,-,TRBJ1-1,TGTGCCAGTAGTAGAGACAGACTTGAAGCTTTCTTT,CASSRDRLEAFF
13,-,TRBV3-1/TRBV3-2,-,TRBJ1-2,TGTGCCAGCAGCCAAAATCAGTGGTATGGCTACACCTTC,CASSQNQWYGYTF
11,-,TRBV28,-,TRBJ1-5,TGTGCCAGCAGTCTCGGGCAGCCCCAGCATTTT,CASSLGQPQHF